The 8 T cell receptor beta chains given below trace back to one sample, sequenced in a study of blood T cell repertoires in COVID-19. Using immunoSEQ multiplex PCR, the repertoire was profiled, and TCRdb retains in-frame clones only, with some absent. The top ten clones hold 1.2% of a sample with more than 300,000 clones, 88% of them seen once. Sequenced input: PBMCs or T cells enriched from blood (not recorded which). The receptor source for this set is a woman between 18 and 29 years old who had recovered from COVID-19.

This sequence joins TRBV18 and TRBJ2-7; 8 bases map to TRBD2. Germline CDR1 KGHSH, CDR2 LQKENI. After removal of 2 bases from V and 8 bases from J, the junction contained 17 bases not matched to a gene. The CDR3 sequence is 17 residues long. CDR3 DNA: TGTGCCAGCTCACCAGTAATGGCCGCGGGGGGAGGCGTTAAGCAGTACTTC. Translation gives CASSPVMAAGGGVKQYF.

In its sample, this clone was seen once. The chain carries TRBV2 and TRBJ2-4; perhaps TRBD1 as D (7 bases). Germline V gene sequence: CDR1 SNHLY, CDR2 FYNNEI. V was shortened by 2 bases and J by 3 bases, with 14 bases between the two germline ends. CDR3 length equals 16 residues. This CDR3 is CASSESSGGFKNIQYF. The DNA of the CDR3 is TGTGCCAGCAGTGAATCGTCAGGGGGGTTCAAAAACATTCAGTACTTC.

V usage is TRBV29-1 and J usage is TRBJ2-1; D uncertain. CDR1 is SQVTM and CDR2 is ANQGSEA in the germline V gene. V lost 6 bases, J lost 4 bases, and 16 bases lay in between. The CDR3 has 14 amino acids. This CDR3 is CSVLKPLHYNEQFF. CDR3 DNA sequence: TGCAGCGTCCTGAAGCCTCTCCATTACAATGAGCAGTTCTTC.

The chain is built from TRBV29-1 and TRBJ2-2; tentative D call: TRBD2 (6 bases). The germline gives CDR1 SQVTM, CDR2 ANQGSEA. With 0 bases removed from V and 2 bases from J, the gap between germline ends came to 10 bases. This CDR3 comprises 15 residues. CDR3 in DNA: TGCAGCGTTGAAGATCTCGGGGGTAACACCGGGGAGCTGTTTTTT. Its protein product is CSVEDLGGNTGELFF.

The rearrangement uses TRBV28 and TRBJ1-1; TRBD1 aligns across 12 bases. In germline, CDR1 is MDHEN, CDR2 SYDVKM. The CDR3 loop spans 14 amino acids. V lost 6 bases to trimming and J lost 4 bases; unmatched junction nucleotides: 3. The CDR3 sequence is CASRAGQGATEAFF. The CDR3 DNA follows: TGTGCCAGCAGGGCGGGACAGGGGGCCACTGAAGCTTTCTTT.

The chain recombines TRBV9 with TRBJ1-6; no definite D call. Trimming shortened V by 3 bases and J by 9 bases, and 19 bases separated the two germline ends. The germline V gene encodes CDR1 SGDLS and CDR2 YYNGEE. The CDR3 consists of 16 residues. Written as DNA, the CDR3 is TGTGCCAGCAGCGGATCGGAGGATCGGATGGTTTCACCCCTCCACTTT. It is translated as CASSGSEDRMVSPLHF.

The chain combines TRBV2 with TRBJ2-4; the match to TRBD2 covers 10 bases. CDR1 SNHLY and CDR2 FYNNEI come from the germline V gene. The ends lost 6 bases at V and 7 bases at J; junction bases unmatched: 9. This CDR3 comprises 15 residues. CDR3 sequence: CASSPSSGGVNIQYF. CDR3 nucleotides: TGTGCCAGCAGCCCATCTAGCGGGGGAGTGAACATTCAGTACTTC.

V gene TRBV27 combines with J gene TRBJ1-4; D is unclear. V was clipped by 5 bases and J by 4 bases, with 2 bases between them. Germline values: CDR1 MNHEY, CDR2 SMNVEV (reference sequence). The CDR3 runs to 11 residues. CDR3 nucleotide sequence: TGTGCCAGCAGTCTTAATGAAAAACTGTTTTTT. Encoded protein: CASSLNEKLFF. Full variable domain (outside the CDR3, taken from reference TRBV27 and TRBJ1-4): EAQVTQNPRYLITVTGKKLTVTCSQNMNHEYMSWYRQDPGLGLRQIYYSMNVEVTDKGDVPEGYKVSRKEKRNFPLILESPSPNQTSLYFCASSLNEKLFFGSGTQLSVL.